These 19 T cell receptor beta chains came from one sample sequenced in a study of blood T cell repertoires in COVID-19. Sequencing was performed with immunoSEQ multiplex PCR; in TCRdb, only in-frame clones are kept and a portion is missing. Among a few hundred thousand clones, around 90% were seen once, and the ten largest hold less than 5%. The material sequenced was peripheral blood. The source is a woman aged 55-69 years with COVID-19, enrolled during active disease.

The chain combines TRBV28 with TRBJ1-2; 7 nucleotides match TRBD1. V lost 4 bases and J lost 7; bases outside the gene matches: 9. This CDR3 region has 14 residues. Germline V gene sequence: CDR1 MDHEN, CDR2 SYDVKM. CDR3 sequence reads: CASSYRTGRGGYTF. The DNA of the CDR3 is TGTGCCAGCAGTTACCGGACAGGCCGGGGTGGCTACACCTTC.

This chain joins TRBV6-1 and TRBJ1-2; no firm D call. Germline values: CDR1 MNHNS, CDR2 SASEGT. Trimming removed 4 bases at V and 0 bases at J, with 15 bases between. The CDR3 covers 16 residues. The CDR3 coding sequence is TGTGCCAGCAGTGCCCTAGACTCAAAAGCTAACTATGGCTACACCTTC. Its protein is CASSALDSKANYGYTF.

V usage is TRBV4-2 and J usage is TRBJ1-4; a weak D match, TRBD1 (5 bases). The germline V gene encodes CDR1 LGHNA and CDR2 YNFKEQ. The ends were cut back, 4 bases at V and 4 bases at J, with 10 bases in the middle. CDR3 length: 14 amino acids. CDR3 nucleotide sequence: TGTGCCAGCAGCCCGCAGGGTAGTAATGAAAAACTGTTTTTT. The encoded protein is CASSPQGSNEKLFF.

This sequence joins TRBV5-1 and TRBJ2-3; 9 bases align to TRBD1. Germline loops: CDR1 SGHRS, CDR2 YFSETQ. V lost 0 bases, J lost 2 bases, and 1 base stayed unmatched. This CDR3 has 15 residues. The CDR3 bases are TGCGCCAGCAGCTTGGGGGACAGGGACACAGATACGCAGTATTTT. Amino acids: CASSLGDRDTDTQYF.

The chain employs TRBV5-1 and TRBJ1-4; possible D gene TRBD1, 6 bases. V dropped 4 bases and J dropped 3 bases, with 10 bases sitting between them. Germline V gene sequence: CDR1 SGHRS, CDR2 YFSETQ. The CDR3 runs 14 residues. The CDR3 protein is CASSRNRANEKLFF. In DNA form, the CDR3 reads TGCGCCAGCAGCCGAAACAGGGCTAATGAAAAACTGTTTTTT.

This clone was recorded only once. J is TRBJ1-5 and V is TRBV2; 9 bases fit TRBD1. Germline assignment: CDR1 SNHLY and CDR2 FYNNEI. This CDR3 is 15 amino acids long. Unmatched junction bases numbered 10, after V lost 7 bases and J lost 6 bases. The CDR3 region has the DNA TGTGCCAGCACCTTTCACGGGACAGGGTCTCAGCCCCAGCATTTT. It yields the protein CASTFHGTGSQPQHF.

The chain employs TRBV3-1 (or the pseudogene TRBV3-2) and TRBJ2-7; D uncertain. The germline CDR1 and CDR2 sequences are LGHDT and YNNKEL (reference sequence). Trimming cost V 4 bases and J 0 bases, with 10 bases left between them. The CDR3 covers 14 residues. The CDR3 loop reads CASSRSLSSYEQYF. The CDR3 nucleotides read TGTGCCAGCAGCCGTAGCTTGAGCTCCTACGAGCAGTACTTC.

The gene calls are TRBV28 and TRBJ2-2; 9 bases fit TRBD1. Germline V gene lookup returns CDR1 MDHEN and CDR2 SYDVKM. Losses at the gene ends were 3 bases for V and 3 bases for J; bases not matched to a gene: 8. This CDR3 comprises 17 residues. CDR3 sequence reads: CASSFFRTGVYTGELFF. In nucleotides, the CDR3 is TGTGCCAGCAGTTTTTTCAGGACAGGGGTCTACACCGGGGAGCTGTTTTTT.

The chain has TRBV3-1 (or the pseudogene TRBV3-2) and TRBJ2-2, with D maybe TRBD2 (7 bases). This CDR3 is built from 16 residues. V was shortened by 1 base and J by 11 bases, with 20 bases between the two germline ends. Germline V gene data show CDR1 as LGHDT and CDR2 as YNNKEL (reference sequence). The CDR3 coding sequence is TGTGCCAGCAGCCAAGCGTGGGGGGGCGGCACCGTAGAGCTGTTTTTT. Its protein product is CASSQAWGGGTVELFF.

V is TRBV27 and J is TRBJ2-7; possibly TRBD2 for D (6 bases). V shed 2 bases and J shed 0 bases, with 11 bases lying between them. The CDR3 loop spans 15 amino acids. CDR1 is MNHEY, CDR2 SMNVEV, per germline (reference sequence). CDR3 region: CASSLAAGTSYEQYF. CDR3 nucleotide sequence: TGTGCCAGCAGTTTAGCGGCGGGGACCTCCTACGAGCAGTACTTC.

This sequence joins TRBV27 and TRBJ1-1; 8 nucleotides agree with TRBD1. Germline CDR1 is MNHEY and CDR2 is SMNVEV (reference sequence). This CDR3 contains 15 residues. V trimming: 6 bases; J trimming: 1 base; junction bases outside the gene matches: 7. As DNA, the CDR3 is TGTGCCAGCAGCCCTCGACAGGGGCCGAACACTGAAGCTTTCTTT. Residues: CASSPRQGPNTEAFF.

In its sample, this clone was seen many times. The chain joins TRBV18 to TRBJ2-5, with D maybe TRBD2 (7 bases). Germline CDR1 is KGHSH and CDR2 is LQKENI. V lost 2 bases to trimming and J lost 5 bases, with 24 bases between them. This CDR3 is 18 amino acids long. The CDR3 DNA reads as TGTGCCAGCTCACCAACCTTAGGCGGGGGCACCTCCTTGGAGACCCAGTACTTC. The encoded protein is CASSPTLGGGTSLETQYF.

The J gene is TRBJ1-2, the V gene TRBV14, with D perhaps matching TRBD1 (6 bases). CDR3 length: 14 residues. Trimming cost V 4 bases and J 6 bases, with 15 bases left between them. Germline-derived CDR1 and CDR2 are SGHDN and FVKESK. The CDR3 reads CASSPAGADDGYTF. CDR3 DNA: TGTGCCAGCAGCCCCGCGGGGGCGGACGATGGCTACACCTTC.

The V call is TRBV5-6, the J call TRBJ2-7, with TRBD2 identical over 11 bases. The CDR3 covers 17 residues. Unmatched junction bases numbered 11, after V lost 0 bases and J lost 6 bases. The germline CDR1 and CDR2 sequences are SGHDT and YYEEEE. CDR3 nucleotides: TGTGCCAGCAGCTTGGAGGCTAGCGGGGGGCCCGTGGCCGAGCAGTACTTC. This encodes CASSLEASGGPVAEQYF.

The CDR3 DNA sequence: TGTGCCAGCAGTCGACGCGGTCATGGCTACACCTTC. This codes for CASSRRGHGYTF. The chain uses TRBV13 and TRBJ1-2; D ambiguous. With 6 bases removed from V and 6 bases from J, the gap between germline ends came to 11 bases. The CDR3 covers 12 residues. Germline CDR1 PRHDT, CDR2 FYEKMQ (reference sequence).

The gene calls are TRBV27 and TRBJ1-2; D gene uncertain. V shed 0 bases and J shed 7 bases, with 12 bases lying between them. The germline gives CDR1 MNHEY, CDR2 SMNVEV (reference sequence). The CDR3 has 14 amino acids. The CDR3 region is CASSLSRPWSGYTF. The CDR3 DNA follows: TGTGCCAGCAGTTTATCGAGGCCATGGAGTGGCTACACCTTC.

The V gene is TRBV23-1, the J gene TRBJ2-7, with TRBD1 as a possible D gene (5 bases). TRBV23-1 is designated an ORF whose function remains uncertain. Trimming removed 3 bases from V and 1 base from J, with 13 bases in between. This CDR3 contains 15 residues. The CDR3 DNA follows: TGCGCCAGCAGTCACCCGATACAGGTTTCCTACGAGCAGTACTTC. Its translation: CASSHPIQVSYEQYF.

This clone was counted between two and nine times. This chain connects TRBV4-1 to TRBJ2-2; 10 bases match TRBD1. Germline values: CDR1 MGHRA, CDR2 YSYEKL. This CDR3 is built from 17 residues. V dropped 2 bases and J dropped 6; count of bases not matched to a gene: 9. CDR3 DNA: TGCGCCAGCAGCCAACAGGGCGGGACAGGGGCATCCGGGGAGCTGTTTTTT. Amino acid sequence: CASSQQGGTGASGELFF.

For the CDR3, the DNA is TGTGCCAGCAGTTTAACCGGGACAACGACCCCCTACGAGCAGTACTTC. Translation: CASSLTGTTTPYEQYF. J is TRBJ2-7 and V is TRBV27, with a weak D call TRBD1 (6 bases). Germline CDR1 and CDR2: MNHEY and SMNVEV (reference sequence). CDR3 length: 16 amino acids. Trimming pared 2 bases from V and 2 bases from J, leaving 16 bases between.